This is a list of T cell receptor beta chains from one sample in a study of low-dose radiotherapy and immunotherapy resistance in tumors. MiXCR, applied by TCRdb to the reads, yields one record per CDR3 protein. The table shows some 57,000 distinct CDR3 sequences, with 25% occurring only once. The sample was PBMCs, taken before treatment. The source of these receptors is a male donor with prostate cancer. CDR3s include the opening cysteine and the closing phenylalanine or tryptophan. The order of the fields is J gene, V gene, clone size, D gene, CDR3 protein, CDR3 DNA. D genes are given only for firm matches. The listing skips clone size in some rows; elsewhere it reads once, few, many or a size class.

j_call: TRBJ1-4; v_call: TRBV9; clone_size: many; d_call: -; cdr3_aa: CASSAGEGLSNEKLFF; cdr3_nt: TGTGCCAGCAGTGCTGGAGAGGGGCTCAGTAATGAAAAACTGTTTTTT
j_call: TRBJ2-2; v_call: TRBV5-1; clone_size: few; d_call: TRBD2; cdr3_aa: CASSLAGSGRTNTGELFF; cdr3_nt: TGCGCCAGCAGCTTGGCAGGTAGCGGGAGGACGAACACCGGGGAGCTGTTTTTT
j_call: TRBJ2-5; v_call: TRBV20-1; clone_size: many; d_call: -; cdr3_aa: CSAPPVGLETQYF; cdr3_nt: TGCAGTGCCCCCCCGGTCGGGTTGGAGACCCAGTACTTC
j_call: TRBJ2-7; v_call: TRBV5-1; clone_size: few; d_call: TRBD1; cdr3_aa: CASSLETGTGEQYF; cdr3_nt: TGCGCCAGCAGCTTGGAGACAGGGACGGGCGAGCAGTACTTC
j_call: TRBJ2-7; v_call: TRBV3-1; clone_size: many; d_call: -; cdr3_aa: CASSQGAGPYYEQYF; cdr3_nt: TGTGCCAGCAGCCAAGGCGCAGGACCATACTACGAGCAGTACTTC
j_call: TRBJ2-1; v_call: TRBV10-3; clone_size: -; d_call: TRBD2; cdr3_aa: CAISGSGRANEQFF; cdr3_nt: TGTGCCATCAGTGGTAGCGGGAGGGCCAATGAGCAGTTCTTC
j_call: TRBJ2-3; v_call: TRBV27; clone_size: many; d_call: TRBD2; cdr3_aa: CATSTSGRELGTDTQYF; cdr3_nt: TGTGCCACCTCCACTAGCGGGAGGGAGTTGGGCACAGATACGCAGTATTTT
j_call: TRBJ1-1; v_call: TRBV28; clone_size: many; d_call: -; cdr3_aa: CASNTYRDEAFF; cdr3_nt: TGTGCCAGCAACACTTACAGGGATGAAGCTTTCTTT
j_call: TRBJ2-1; v_call: TRBV10-3; clone_size: -; d_call: -; cdr3_aa: CAISETGVINEQFF; cdr3_nt: TGTGCCATCAGTGAGACTGGAGTAATCAATGAGCAGTTCTTC
j_call: TRBJ2-7; v_call: TRBV30; clone_size: many; d_call: -; cdr3_aa: CAWSRDRGQYF; cdr3_nt: TGTGCCTGGAGTCGAGACAGAGGGCAGTACTTC
j_call: TRBJ2-7; v_call: TRBV5-8; clone_size: many; d_call: -; cdr3_aa: CASTRTVSYEQYF; cdr3_nt: TGTGCCAGCACCCGGACAGTCTCCTACGAGCAGTACTTC
j_call: TRBJ2-7; v_call: TRBV3-1; clone_size: many; d_call: TRBD2; cdr3_aa: CASSATSGPYEQYF; cdr3_nt: TGTGCCAGCAGCGCCACTAGCGGACCCTACGAGCAGTACTTC
j_call: TRBJ1-5; v_call: TRBV3-1; clone_size: -; d_call: -; cdr3_aa: CASSPTVNSNQPQHF; cdr3_nt: TGTGCCAGCAGCCCCACAGTTAATAGCAATCAGCCCCAGCATTTT
j_call: TRBJ2-7; v_call: TRBV6-1; clone_size: many; d_call: TRBD2; cdr3_aa: CASSTREGPHEQYF; cdr3_nt: TGTGCCAGCAGTACCCGGGAGGGCCCCCACGAGCAGTACTTC
j_call: TRBJ2-7; v_call: TRBV7-2; clone_size: many; d_call: -; cdr3_aa: CASSLLPVGAVGYEQYF; cdr3_nt: TGTGCCAGCAGCTTATTACCTGTGGGGGCAGTGGGATACGAGCAGTACTTC
j_call: TRBJ1-5; v_call: TRBV2; clone_size: few; d_call: -; cdr3_aa: CASSSDTRSNQPQHF; cdr3_nt: TGTGCCAGCAGTTCTGACACCCGTAGCAATCAGCCCCAGCATTTT
j_call: TRBJ1-1; v_call: TRBV5-1; clone_size: many; d_call: -; cdr3_aa: CASRLVGAEAFF; cdr3_nt: TGCGCCAGCAGATTGGTAGGTGCTGAAGCTTTCTTT
j_call: TRBJ2-5; v_call: TRBV5-1; clone_size: many; d_call: -; cdr3_aa: CASSPGQGETQYF; cdr3_nt: TGCGCCAGCAGCCCGGGCCAGGGAGAGACCCAGTACTTC
j_call: TRBJ1-1; v_call: TRBV5-4; clone_size: -; d_call: -; cdr3_aa: CASSQRRGMNTEAFF; cdr3_nt: TGTGCCAGCAGCCAGAGACGGGGGATGAACACTGAAGCTTTCTTT
j_call: TRBJ1-1; v_call: TRBV27; clone_size: -; d_call: -; cdr3_aa: CASIGYTEAFF; cdr3_nt: TGTGCCAGCATAGGTTACACTGAAGCTTTCTTT
j_call: TRBJ2-1; v_call: TRBV5-1; clone_size: medium-sized; d_call: -; cdr3_aa: CASSWSGIRSSYNEQFF; cdr3_nt: TGCGCCAGCAGCTGGAGTGGTATCCGGAGCTCCTACAATGAGCAGTTCTTC
j_call: TRBJ2-1; v_call: TRBV6-2/TRBV6-3; clone_size: many; d_call: TRBD1; cdr3_aa: CASSGRDRAFAGVGNEQFF; cdr3_nt: TGTGCCAGCAGTGGTAGGGACAGGGCGTTTGCGGGGGTTGGCAATGAGCAGTTCTTC
j_call: TRBJ2-1; v_call: TRBV6-2/TRBV6-3; clone_size: many; d_call: TRBD2; cdr3_aa: CASTITGGGDEQFF; cdr3_nt: TGTGCCAGCACAATCACGGGGGGGGGGGATGAGCAGTTCTTC
j_call: TRBJ1-3; v_call: TRBV5-1; clone_size: few; d_call: TRBD1; cdr3_aa: CASSLEGQGNTIYF; cdr3_nt: TGCGCCAGCAGCTTGGAGGGACAGGGGAACACCATATATTTT
j_call: TRBJ2-5; v_call: TRBV29-1; clone_size: many; d_call: -; cdr3_aa: CSVEVGETQYF; cdr3_nt: TGCAGCGTTGAGGTGGGGGAGACCCAGTACTTC